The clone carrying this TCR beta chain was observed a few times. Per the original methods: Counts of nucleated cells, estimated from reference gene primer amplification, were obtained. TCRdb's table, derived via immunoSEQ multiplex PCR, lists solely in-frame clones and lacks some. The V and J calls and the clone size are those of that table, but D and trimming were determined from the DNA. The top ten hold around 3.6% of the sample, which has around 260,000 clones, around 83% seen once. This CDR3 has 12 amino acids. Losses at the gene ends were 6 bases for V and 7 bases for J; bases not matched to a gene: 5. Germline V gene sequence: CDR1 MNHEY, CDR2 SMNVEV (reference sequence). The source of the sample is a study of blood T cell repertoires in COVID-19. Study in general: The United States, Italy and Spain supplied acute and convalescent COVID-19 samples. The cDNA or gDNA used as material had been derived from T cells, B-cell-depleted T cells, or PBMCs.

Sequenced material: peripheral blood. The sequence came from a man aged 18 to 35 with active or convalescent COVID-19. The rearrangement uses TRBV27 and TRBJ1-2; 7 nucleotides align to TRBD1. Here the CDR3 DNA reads TGTGCCAGCAGGGAGGACAGGTTTGGCTACACCTTC. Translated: CASREDRFGYTF.